A selection of T cell receptor beta chains follows, all from one sample in a study of CD8 T cells in ankylosing spondylitis. TCRdb reprocessed the 5' RACE reads with MiXCR, giving one entry per CDR3 protein. The table shows under 55,000 distinct CDR3 sequences, with 7.4% occurring only once. Sequencing was done on a sample of blood, either unsorted or a sorted T cell fraction (not recorded which). Receptors originate from a female donor with ankylosing spondylitis or in good health (not recorded which). CDR3s include the opening cysteine and the closing phenylalanine or tryptophan. D genes are given only for firm matches. Some rows have no size entry. The others give once, few or many, or a class for an expanded clone.

TGCGCCAGCAGCTTGGAGGGACGGAAGAACACTGAAGCTTTCTTT	CASSLEGRKNTEAFF	15	many	TRBV5-1	TRBJ1-1	.
TGCGCCAGCAGCTTGACAGGGTTTAATGAAAAACTGTTTTTT	CASSLTGFNEKLFF	14	many	TRBV5-1	TRBJ1-4	.
TGCGCCAGCAGCTTGGATCCCGGGGGGGCGAGGGAGACCCAGTACTTC	CASSLDPGGARETQYF	16	many	TRBV5-1	TRBJ2-5	TRBD2
TGCGCCAGCAGCTTCGACGGTCAAAATTCACCCCTCCACTTT	CASSFDGQNSPLHF	14	many	TRBV5-1	TRBJ1-6	.
TGTGCCAGCAGCTCCAAGGGACTAGCGGGGGGAACATACAATGAGCAGTTCTTC	CASSSKGLAGGTYNEQFF	18	.	TRBV11-2	TRBJ2-1	TRBD2
TGCAGTGCCTCGTACCCCCAGGGGCTTGAAGCTTTCTTT	CSASYPQGLEAFF	13	many	TRBV20-1	TRBJ1-1	.
TGCGCCAGCAGCTTGGCCGGGGCTCCTAATGAGCAGTTCTTC	CASSLAGAPNEQFF	14	many	TRBV5-1	TRBJ2-1	.
TGTGCCAGCAGTGAAGCGGGCGGGGGTTACAATGAGCAGTTCTTC	CASSEAGGGYNEQFF	15	many	TRBV2	TRBJ2-1	TRBD2
TGTGCCAGCAGTTACCGGGACAGGGGGCGGGAGAACGAGTACTTC	CASSYRDRGRENEYF	15	many	TRBV6-5	TRBJ2-5	TRBD1
TGCAGTGCTGGCCCGGGACACCGCCGCTACAATGAGCAGTTCTTC	CSAGPGHRRYNEQFF	15	many	TRBV20-1	TRBJ2-1	.
TGTGCCAGCAGCACTCGGGAAGACCTTAATGAAAAACTGTTTTTT	CASSTREDLNEKLFF	15	.	TRBV7-9	TRBJ1-4	.
TGCAGCGTTAGAACGGGACCGACAACTAATGAAAAACTGTTTTTT	CSVRTGPTTNEKLFF	15	many	TRBV29-1	TRBJ1-4	.
TGTGCCAGCAGCCCCGGACTAACACTCGCCAATGAGCAGTTCTTC	CASSPGLTLANEQFF	15	.	TRBV11-2	TRBJ2-1	.
TGTGCCAGCAGACCGATACTTGGAAACACCATATATTTT	CASRPILGNTIYF	13	.	TRBV28	TRBJ1-3	.
TGCAGTGCCAGGAACCCACAGGGTGGCGACACTGAAGCTTTCTTT	CSARNPQGGDTEAFF	15	few	TRBV20-1	TRBJ1-1	.
TGTGCCAGCAGCGCGACAGGGGGCAGCAATCAGCCCCAGCATTTT	CASSATGGSNQPQHF	15	many	TRBV7-8	TRBJ1-5	TRBD1
TGTGCCAGCAGCCCTGGCTTGGGACAGGGGGCGAGGGGGTCCTACAATGAGCAGTTCTTC	CASSPGLGQGARGSYNEQFF	20	.	TRBV11-2	TRBJ2-1	TRBD1
TGTGCCAGCAGCTATGGACTGAACACTGAAGCTTTCTTT	CASSYGLNTEAFF	13	many	TRBV9	TRBJ1-1	.
TGCGCCAGCAGCCAAGTTCTCTCCGGGACAGGGATTTGGATGGCGGAAAAACTGTTTTTT	CASSQVLSGTGIWMAEKLFF	20	many	TRBV4-3	TRBJ1-4	TRBD1
TGCGCCAGCAGCTTGACGGCAGGCTATGGCTACACCTTC	CASSLTAGYGYTF	13	many	TRBV5-1	TRBJ1-2	.
TGTGCCAGCAGCTTAGGTCTCGGCTTAGCCAAAAACATTCAGTACTTC	CASSLGLGLAKNIQYF	16	many	TRBV7-9	TRBJ2-4	.
TGCAGCGTTGAAATTAGTGGCAGGGCGGCTGGCTACACCTTC	CSVEISGRAAGYTF	14	many	TRBV29-1	TRBJ1-2	.
TGTGCCAGCAGTCTCCTGGGGGGGACGGGGGCCAACGTCCTGACTTTC	CASSLLGGTGANVLTF	16	many	TRBV6-1	TRBJ2-6	TRBD2
TGCGCCAGCAGCTTGGTCGGTACAGGTAACTCGTACGAGCAGTACTTC	CASSLVGTGNSYEQYF	16	many	TRBV5-1	TRBJ2-7	.
TGCGCCAGCAGCTTGGGGCCAGGGTATGAGACCCAGTACTTC	CASSLGPGYETQYF	14	many	TRBV5-1	TRBJ2-5	.
TGTGCCATCAGCGGCGGGGGGGCCAGTGACACCGGGGAGCTGTTTTTT	CAISGGGASDTGELFF	16	many	TRBV10-3	TRBJ2-2	TRBD2
TGTGCCAGCAGTTTATCACAGAACACTGAAGCTTTCTTT	CASSLSQNTEAFF	13	many	TRBV28	TRBJ1-1	.
TGTGCCAGCAGCGGCTGGACTGAGTACACAGATACGCAGTATTTT	CASSGWTEYTDTQYF	15	many	TRBV5-6	TRBJ2-3	.
TGTGCCAGCACCCGGGGGGGCAGCACAGATACGCAGTATTTT	CASTRGGSTDTQYF	14	many	TRBV6-1	TRBJ2-3	TRBD2
TGTGCCAGCAGCTCGGGGATCCCTGAGCAGTACTTC	CASSSGIPEQYF	12	.	TRBV7-9	TRBJ2-7	.
TGTGCCAGCAGCTTACCGAGGTATGAGCAGTTCTTC	CASSLPRYEQFF	12	many	TRBV13	TRBJ2-1	.
TGTGCCAGCAGCGTATCCCGTGGGGGGCCTGAAGCTTTCTTT	CASSVSRGGPEAFF	14	many	TRBV9	TRBJ1-1	.
TGCGCCAGCAGCTTGGGACGACTAGCGGGGTACCACCAAGAGACCCAGTACTTC	CASSLGRLAGYHQETQYF	18	many	TRBV5-1	TRBJ2-5	TRBD2
TGCAGTGCTAGAGATGCCTTGAACACCGGGGAGCTGTTTTTT	CSARDALNTGELFF	14	many	TRBV20-1	TRBJ2-2	.
TGTGCCAGCAGTCCGGACAGGGACGGCGAGCAGTACTTC	CASSPDRDGEQYF	13	many	TRBV12-3/TRBV12-4	TRBJ2-7	TRBD1
TGTGCCAGCAGCTTAGCGGGGGGGCGGAGCTCCTACAATGAGCAGTTCTTC	CASSLAGGRSSYNEQFF	17	few	TRBV7-2	TRBJ2-1	.
TGCAGTGCTAGAGATGACGGGGGTAAGGGAACTGAAGCTTTCTTT	CSARDDGGKGTEAFF	15	many	TRBV20-1	TRBJ1-1	.
TGTGCCAGCAGCTTAATGGCAGCGAACACCGGGGAGCTGTTTTTT	CASSLMAANTGELFF	15	few	TRBV7-3	TRBJ2-2	.
TGTGCCAGCAGTTTAGGACCGCTTTCAGCTTTCTTT	CASSLGPLSAFF	12	many	TRBV6-2/TRBV6-3	TRBJ1-1	.
TGTGCCACCACGCGGCGGGGGGTCACAGATACGCAGTATTTT	CATTRRGVTDTQYF	14	many	TRBV5-6	TRBJ2-3	TRBD2
TGTGCCAGCAGCCAAGCGACTAGCGGGGGAACAGATACGCAGTATTTT	CASSQATSGGTDTQYF	16	many	TRBV6-5	TRBJ2-3	TRBD2
TGCAGTGCTTCTAGACAGGGTGGCAATCAGCCCCAGCATTTT	CSASRQGGNQPQHF	14	many	TRBV20-1	TRBJ1-5	TRBD1
TGTGCCAGCAGTTTCCAGGGGGCAAACTATGGAAACACCATATATTTT	CASSFQGANYGNTIYF	16	many	TRBV28	TRBJ1-3	TRBD1